The source of this TCR beta chain is a study of CD8+CD57+ T cells in acquired aplastic anemia. Study-level information: The study obtained an average of around 3.4 ug of DNA from sorted CD4+ and CD8+ cells. Study-wide results and caveats: Patients and controls turned out to have some 30 CD8+ CDR3 sequences in common.

Turning to this clonotype: Its target is unknown. Mismatch with germline at one junction end may stem from a read error.

All patients picked for sequencing had shown, by flow cytometry, an expansion of CD8+CD57+ cells. Blood sampling was performed on the patients, and none of them had received therapy by then. Genomic DNA provided the template from which TCR beta VDJ and CDR3 profiles were obtained. TCRdb called the reads again in MiXCR, with one record for every CDR3 protein. The sample carries roughly 190,000 distinct CDR3 sequences, roughly half recorded once. The CDR3 has 15 residues. CDR1 and CDR2 from the germline V gene are SNHLY and FYNNEI. This sequence originates from a human donor with aplastic anemia. The sample comprised sorted CD4+, CD8+, or CD8+CD57+ T cells (not recorded which) from PBMCs. The V and J genes are TRBV2 and TRBJ1-5, with 10 bases fitting TRBD1. Here the CDR3 DNA reads TGTGCCAGCACTCCGGGACAGGGGCTCAATCAGCCCCAGCACTTT. This gives the protein CASTPGQGLNQPQHF. Full variable domain (missing parts from reference TRBV2 and TRBJ1-5): EPEVTQTPSHQVTQMGQEVILRCVPISNHLYFYWYRQILGQKVEFLVSFYNNEISEKSEIFDDQFSVERPDGSNFTLKIRSTKLEDSAMYFCASTPGQGLNQPQHFGDGTRLSIL.